The clone carrying this T cell receptor (beta chain) has a handful of counts. Antigen unknown. The data derive from a study of beta chain features in type 1 diabetes. Study-level results: Shortening that was moderate but significant affected the TCRB CDR3s of Type 1 diabetes patients in all four CD4+ subsets. VDJ junctions in type 1 diabetes patients carried more deletions and fewer insertions.

Expressed TCRB transcripts were sequenced after all isolated RNA was converted to cDNA. This table comes from immunoSEQ multiplex PCR, and its TCRdb copy is limited to in-frame clones, with some not included. The sample lists hundreds of thousands of clones; approximately 11% were seen once. Via the markers CD45RO/CCR7/CD25/CD127/CD95/CD27, stem cell-like memory, regulatory, central memory and naive CD4+ cells were sorted. The V gene's germline CDR1 is LGHNA and CDR2 YNFKEQ. Trimming cost V 3 bases and J 2 bases; bases outside gene matches: 6. CDR3 size: 16 residues. This rearrangement joins TRBV4-2 to TRBJ2-3, with 9 bases fitting TRBD2. This sequence was found in a woman in her 30s in good health. Sequences were obtained from naive CD4+ T cells from blood. The CDR3 DNA follows: TGTGCCAGCAGCCAGCCAGCGGGAGGAACCACAGATACGCAGTATTTT. Its translation: CASSQPAGGTTDTQYF.